This TCR beta chain appears in the sequencing data of a study of T cell responses to AZD1222 COVID-19 vaccine. Study-wide results and caveats: The donors showed a predominance of white British ancestry and of females, with possible underestimation of clonal diversity.

Comments on this clone: Its antigen is undetermined.

Trimming stripped 0 bases from V and 7 bases from J, with 16 bases between. Germline assignment: CDR1 MGHRA and CDR2 YSYEKL. The CDR3 length is 16 residues. Sequencing was performed with immunoSEQ multiplex PCR; in TCRdb, only in-frame clones are kept and a portion is missing. In the table there are about 170,000 clones, 80% to 90% of which are singletons. This receptor was taken from an adult in good health. The V and J genes are TRBV4-1 and TRBJ1-5; no clear D gene. The sequencing used peripheral blood, collected on day 0 of AZD1222 vaccination. CDR3: CASSQDPGRNGQPQHF. The CDR3 DNA reads as TGCGCCAGCAGCCAAGATCCGGGTCGAAACGGGCAGCCCCAGCATTTT.